These 23 T cell receptor beta chains originate from one sample sequenced in a study of blood T cell repertoires in COVID-19 (dated by TCRdb to the early 2020s). Library preparation was by the immunoSEQ multiplex PCR assay. Sourced from immuneACCESS, this table was stored by TCRdb with only in-frame sequences that have V and J called. A share of the clones is absent; for the studies checked, an unresolved V gene accounts for under half, and the remainder has no known explanation. In this sample the table shows over 200,000 clones, roughly nine tenths of which occur a single time. The top ten clonotypes cover 9.5% to 14% of the sample. The sample consisted of PBMCs or T cells enriched from blood (not recorded which). The source is a man aged 30 to 39 who had recovered from COVID-19.

V usage is TRBV24-1 and J usage is TRBJ2-2; 9 bases are shared with TRBD2. V lost 3 bases and J lost 6; bases outside the gene matches: 7. CDR1 is KGHDR, CDR2 SFDVKD, per germline. This CDR3 region has 16 residues. The CDR3 reads CATSDPLSGSSGELFF. The DNA for the CDR3 is TGTGCCACCAGTGATCCGCTTAGCGGGAGTTCCGGGGAGCTGTTTTTT.

The chain uses TRBV5-4 and TRBJ2-7; 10 bases are shared with TRBD1. Germline lookup yields CDR1 SGHNT and CDR2 YYREEE (reference sequence). The CDR3 is made up of 15 amino acids. V shed 4 bases, J shed 5 bases, and the junction held 9 bases outside the gene matches. The DNA for the CDR3 is TGTGCCAGCAGCGCGAGGACAGGGGGTTCCCACGAGCAGTACTTC. Protein: CASSARTGGSHEQYF.

The chain recombines TRBV2 with TRBJ1-3; 8 nucleotides agree with TRBD1. Germline trimming cut 6 bases from V and 0 bases from J; bases unmatched to any gene: 7. The CDR3 runs 16 residues. Germline CDR1 reads SNHLY; CDR2 reads FYNNEI. The CDR3 nucleotides read TGTGCCAGCAGCTACACCGGGACAGGCTCTGGAAACACCATATATTTT. Residues: CASSYTGTGSGNTIYF.

This rearrangement joins TRBV7-3 to TRBJ2-3; TRBD2 matches at 8 bases. This CDR3 is 15 amino acids long. V lost 6 bases to trimming and J lost 6 bases; unmatched junction nucleotides: 11. Germline V gene lookup returns CDR1 SGHTA and CDR2 FQGTGA. The CDR3 DNA reads TGTGCCAGCAGTTTCTCGGGGGGGCATTCGGATACGCAGTATTTT. Encoded protein: CASSFSGGHSDTQYF.

The chain links TRBV5-8 to TRBJ1-4; 10 bases map to TRBD1. Losses at the gene ends were 2 bases for V and 0 bases for J; bases not matched to a gene: 4. Germline lookup yields CDR1 SGHTS and CDR2 YDEGEE. The CDR3 contains 17 residues. The CDR3, as DNA: TGTGCCAGCAGCTTCGGACAGGGGGGCACAACTAATGAAAAACTGTTTTTT. The encoded protein is CASSFGQGGTTNEKLFF.

The J gene is TRBJ2-2, the V gene TRBV9; D is ambiguous. The V gene lost 4 bases and the J gene lost 5 bases, with 3 bases spanning the gap. CDR1 SGDLS and CDR2 YYNGEE come from the germline V gene. The CDR3 has 11 amino acids. CDR3 sequence: CASSLTGELFF. In nucleotides, the CDR3 is TGTGCCAGCAGCCTAACCGGGGAGCTGTTTTTT.

The gene calls are TRBV27 and TRBJ1-2; tentatively, D is TRBD1 (5 bases). Trimming pared 7 bases from V and 5 bases from J, leaving 14 bases between. The CDR3 is 13 residues long. Germline CDR1 is MNHEY and CDR2 is SMNVEV (reference sequence). CDR3 sequence reads: CASKEGSSYGYTF. The CDR3 nucleotides read TGTGCCAGCAAGGAGGGGAGTTCTTATGGCTACACCTTC.

The chain has TRBV27 and TRBJ1-5; TRBD1 aligns across 7 bases. The J segment lost 1 base and the V segment lost 1 base, leaving 4 bases of the junction unmatched. CDR1 and CDR2 from the germline V gene are MNHEY and SMNVEV (reference sequence). There are 16 residues in the CDR3. CDR3 nucleotide sequence: TGTGCCAGCAGTTTATGGTCAGGGGGAAGCAATCAGCCCCAGCATTTT. Translation gives CASSLWSGGSNQPQHF.

This clone was recorded a few times. The chain employs TRBV18 and TRBJ2-7; D is perhaps TRBD2 (7 bases). Germline lookup yields CDR1 KGHSH and CDR2 LQKENI. This CDR3 contains 15 residues. Trimming took off 5 bases at V and 0 bases at J, with 14 bases between the two ends. Written as DNA, the CDR3 is TGTGCCAGCTCAGCGGGGGCCTCCCACTCCTACGAGCAGTACTTC. The encoded protein is CASSAGASHSYEQYF.

The chain employs TRBV6-5 and TRBJ1-6, with D maybe TRBD1 (5 bases). This CDR3 is built from 15 residues. The V gene lost 0 bases and the J gene lost 9 bases, with 12 bases spanning the gap. In germline, CDR1 is MNHEY, CDR2 SVGAGI. CDR3 bases: TGTGCCAGCAGTTACTCGACAACAGGTGGTTCACCCCTCCACTTT. This sequence encodes CASSYSTTGGSPLHF.

V usage is TRBV28 and J usage is TRBJ2-7; the D is unclear. The germline V and J ends were trimmed by 8 bases and 3 bases, with 17 bases remaining between them. The germline CDR1 and CDR2 sequences are MDHEN and SYDVKM. This CDR3 has 14 amino acids. CDR3 protein: CASQSPTPNYEQYF. As DNA, the CDR3 is TGTGCCAGCCAATCCCCGACACCTAACTACGAGCAGTACTTC.

The chain uses TRBV6-4 and TRBJ2-1, with 9 bases matching TRBD2. CDR3 length: 15 amino acids. CDR1 and CDR2 (germline): MRHNA, SNTAGT. Trimming took 1 base from V and 12 from J; bases not matched to a gene: 10. The CDR3 sequence is CASSDWAGGPVVQFF. The CDR3 DNA follows: TGTGCCAGCAGTGACTGGGCGGGAGGGCCGGTGGTGCAGTTCTTC.

This clone was seen once. The chain is built from TRBV4-1 and TRBJ2-7, with 8 bases matching TRBD1. The CDR3 extends over 15 amino acids. V lost 4 bases and J lost 2; bases outside the gene matches: 7. Germline V lookup: CDR1 MGHRA, CDR2 YSYEKL. This CDR3 reads CASSRNRQGPYEQYF. As DNA, the CDR3 is TGCGCCAGCAGCCGTAATCGACAGGGGCCCTACGAGCAGTACTTC.

V usage is TRBV7-2 and J usage is TRBJ1-1; a possible D gene is TRBD1 (5 bases). CDR3 length: 13 residues. Per germline, CDR1 SGHTA and CDR2 FQGNSA. V lost 2 bases and J 4 bases, leaving 8 bases between the germline ends. CDR3 in DNA: TGTGCCAGCAGCTTACGGCAGGGCACTGAAGCTTTCTTT. Its translation is CASSLRQGTEAFF.

The rearrangement uses TRBV7-2 and TRBJ1-2; D unresolved. V dropped 2 bases and J dropped 2 bases, with 9 bases sitting between them. In germline, CDR1 is SGHTA, CDR2 FQGNSA. The CDR3 contains 14 residues. In DNA form, the CDR3 reads TGTGCCAGCAGCTTACATACAGAAAACTATGGCTACACCTTC. This encodes CASSLHTENYGYTF.

This clone was observed once. The chain couples TRBV10-3 to TRBJ2-3; 9 positions agree with TRBD2. Trimming took 6 bases from V and 3 from J; bases not matched to a gene: 4. The CDR3 extends over 14 amino acids. Germline lookup yields CDR1 ENHRY and CDR2 SYGVKD. In nucleotides, the CDR3 is TGTGCCATCAGGACTAGCGGAACGACAGATACGCAGTATTTT. Protein: CAIRTSGTTDTQYF.

The chain recombines TRBV24-1 with TRBJ1-5; D is unclear. Germline-derived CDR1 and CDR2 are KGHDR and SFDVKD. This CDR3 is 19 amino acids long. V was cut by 8 bases and J by 6 bases, with 31 bases left in between. CDR3 coding DNA: TGTGCCACCAATGTCGGGAGCGGGGAATTGGCCGAGCTGTGTCAGCCCCAGCATTTT. Amino acids: CATNVGSGELAELCQPQHF.

The V gene is TRBV28, the J gene TRBJ1-5, with D maybe TRBD1 (5 bases). CDR3 size: 15 residues. Trimming left V 3 bases short and J 6 bases short, with 15 bases between. Germline V gene data show CDR1 as MDHEN and CDR2 as SYDVKM. The CDR3 protein is CASSFGSGGSQPQHF. CDR3 nucleotides: TGTGCCAGCAGTTTCGGTTCCGGGGGTAGTCAGCCCCAGCATTTT.

The rearrangement joins TRBV7-2 to TRBJ1-2, with D hard to call. CDR1 and CDR2 (germline): SGHTA, FQGNSA. This CDR3 spans 13 amino acids. V was clipped by 0 bases and J by 7 bases, with 9 bases between them. CDR3 sequence: CASSLALGGGYTF. The DNA of the CDR3 is TGTGCCAGCAGCTTAGCACTTGGTGGTGGCTACACCTTC. Filled out from reference TRBV7-2 and TRBJ1-2, the complete variable domain reads GAGVSQSPSNKVTEKGKDVELRCDPISGHTALYWYRQSLGQGLEFLIYFQGNSAPDKSGLPSDRFSAERTGGSVSTLTIQRTQQEDSAVYLCASSLALGGGYTFGSGTRLTVV.

V gene TRBV27 combines with J gene TRBJ2-5; a weak D match, TRBD2 (6 bases). The CDR3 covers 12 residues. Germline loops: CDR1 MNHEY, CDR2 SMNVEV (reference sequence). The V gene lost 6 bases and the J gene lost 5 bases, with 10 bases spanning the gap. CDR3 DNA: TGTGCCAGCAGGGGCGCGGGGGAGACCCAGTACTTC. It yields the protein CASRGAGETQYF.

V usage is TRBV2 and J usage is TRBJ1-1; D is perhaps TRBD1 (6 bases). Between the trimmed V and J ends, which lost 7 bases and 0 bases, there was a span of 12 bases. This CDR3 has 14 amino acids. Germline V gene lookup returns CDR1 SNHLY and CDR2 FYNNEI. CDR3 bases: TGTGCCAGCACCGACAGGTGGATGAACACTGAAGCTTTCTTT. It yields the protein CASTDRWMNTEAFF.

The chain recombines TRBV28 with TRBJ1-2; 9 bases agree with TRBD1. Trimming took 5 bases from V and 0 from J; bases not matched to a gene: 7. Per the germline V gene, CDR1 is MDHEN and CDR2 is SYDVKM. This CDR3 has 16 residues. CDR3 amino acids: CASSHRGLEANYGYTF. CDR3 DNA: TGTGCCAGCAGTCACAGGGGGCTTGAGGCTAACTATGGCTACACCTTC.

The chain employs TRBV6-2 or TRBV6-3 and TRBJ1-1; D gene unclear. V lost 5 bases and J lost 3, with 7 bases in between. The CDR3 contains 12 residues. The germline V gene encodes CDR1 MNHEY and CDR2 SVGEGT. The chain's CDR3 is CASSRSYTEAFF. CDR3 DNA: TGTGCCAGCAGTCGTTCTTACACTGAAGCTTTCTTT.